This record looks at one T cell receptor (beta chain) sequence and its context. In its sample, this clone was seen once. Its antigen remains unidentified. Qualities for individual bases were not recorded, and no much larger clone is one base off. Using the deep immunoSEQ assay, multiplex PCR amplified TCR CDR3 regions from genomic DNA. Extracted genomic DNA from each cell subset was spread evenly across all wells of several immunoSEQ 96-well plates, with each plate serving as a replicate. For sorted subsets, about 200 ng genomic DNA, equal to 30,000 or so T cell genomes, was loaded into each replicate PCR. The purified libraries were quantified using a Qubit 3.0 fluorometer, sized with a Bioanalyzer 2100, and then quantified again using the KAPA Library Quantification kit. Every immunoSEQ 96-well plate was sequenced on a dedicated single-read 150-cycle Illumina NextSeq 550 flow cell. In the paper's pipeline: Because the immunoSEQ output held only junctional sequences and lacked quality scores, the filtering could not match the filtering applied to full-length reads. To assign V/J genes and CDR3, sequences were annotated against IMGT germline references using PyIR, a Python wrapper for IgBLAST v1.9. Reads with weak V/J assignments (E-value above 1e-6), missing CDR3, stop codons, out-of-frame junctions, or ambiguous translated residues were removed. V3J clonotypes were defined as sequences sharing the same inferred V gene, J gene, and CDR3 amino acid sequence. The percentage overlap between two repertoires was calculated by dividing the number of shared unique clonotypes by the size of the smaller repertoire. RTK rarefaction, the Chao1 estimator, and Recon v2.1 estimates of unobserved clonotypes were used to assess repertoire richness. Generation probabilities for all TCRbeta clonotypes obtained by the gDNA method from four donors were computed using OLGA. Entries here come from immuneACCESS through TCRdb and include only in-frame sequences with V and J called. Some clones fail to appear in such tables; in the studies checked, an unresolved V gene covers under half of the shortfall, and the cause of the remainder is unknown. V and J calls and clone size are as listed in that table; D and trimming were resolved from the DNA. The sample includes just over 2,000,000 clones, with over 85% observed a single time. The ten biggest clones cover 0.85% to 1.2% of the sample.

CD8 naive samples were CD45RO-negative cells positively selected for CCR7, giving a CD45RA+CCR7+ population that excluded TemRA cells. The donors were healthy, HIV-negative adults who had no recently reported acute infections or vaccinations. Every donor was a Caucasian adult residing in Nashville, Tennessee, USA. Blood was collected by leukapheresis, and PBMCs were isolated by Ficoll-Histopaque density gradient centrifugation and then cryopreserved in liquid nitrogen vapor phase. Analytical flow cytometry was used to check the purity and quantity of every magnetically sorted T cell population. Each sorted fraction had its genomic DNA isolated and then quantified by UV absorbance on a Nanodrop 2000c. These data are taken from a study of shared clonotypes between healthy human individuals (TCRdb year 2020). Background on the whole study: The cohort comprised a couple of women and a few men aged 18 to 49 years. Each donor's leukapheresis produced roughly between about 0.8 and 10 billion PBMCs. To increase sequencing depth and limit assay-specific biases, different laboratories used diverse techniques to prepare libraries and sequence TCR repertoires. Blood TCR repertoires of 5 or 6 healthy adults were deeply sequenced to estimate repertoire size and the extent of clonotype sharing between individuals. Per donor, three plates each were used for CD4 naive and CD4 memory, two for CD8 naive, and one for CD8 memory.

Taken from cysteine to phenylalanine, the CDR3 has 13 residues. Kept here is only the CDR3 DNA, which spans 39 bases and is read in frame from base 1. For CDR1 and CDR2, the germline V gene lists SGDLS and YYNGEE. The V end loses 3 bases and the J end loses 5 bases, and a stretch of 12 bases separates them. The study at large found these results: Incomplete sequencing was indicated by rarefaction of sorted-subset datasets, despite the large sequencing depth. Naive subsets generally had larger estimated clonotype richness than memory subsets. Higher generation probabilities were observed for clonotypes shared by all four sorted-subset donors than for non-shared clonotypes. Across a handful of donors, about 5% of naive CD4, 3% to 3.5% of naive CD8, 2% to 2.5% of memory CD4, and 0.4% of memory CD8 clonotypes were shared. Pairwise subsampling indicated that sequencing depth was expected to affect the degree of clonotype sharing among donors. Sampling was restricted to blood, and TCR repertoires in tissues likely differ from the TCR repertoires found in blood. The genetic and exposure-history diversity represented was limited by the small number of donors.

This clonotype was obtained from a man in his late teens or twenties in good health. The specimen sequenced was naive CD8+ T cells sorted from blood. Explained via the paper, the cell subset or site label denotes: CD45RA+CCR7+. The chain couples TRBV9 to TRBJ2-7, with a tentative D gene TRBD2 over 5 matching bases. CDR3 protein: CASSAGRWNEQYF. The nucleotide sequence reads as follows: TGTGCCAGCAGCGCGGGAAGGTGGAACGAGCAGTACTTC. With all but the CDR3 taken from the reference TRBV9 and TRBJ2-7 genes, the full variable domain is: DSGVTQTPKHLITATGQRVTLRCSPRSGDLSVYWYQQSLDQGLQFLIQYYNGEERAKGNILERFSAQQFPDLHSELNLSSLELGDSALYFCASSAGRWNEQYFGPGTRLTVT.